This TCR beta chain was obtained from a study of siplizumab effects on memory and regulatory T cells. Assay: immunoSEQ multiplex PCR; the TCRdb copy retains only in-frame clones and omits some. The sample carries about 100,000 clones, about 95% recorded once. The CDR3 length is 15 residues. Germline-derived CDR1 and CDR2 are SEHNR and FQNEAQ (reference sequence). Trimming removed 4 bases from V and 4 bases from J; junction bases left unmatched: 8. The chain is built from TRBV7-9 and TRBJ2-3; 7 positions match TRBD1. This receptor was taken from a human donor in good health. Material for sequencing was non-Treg CD4+ T cells sorted from blood. The CDR3 loop reads CASSSGQSKADTQYF. CDR3 nucleotide sequence: TGTGCCAGCAGCTCGGGACAGTCAAAGGCAGATACGCAGTATTTT.